This TCR beta chain was found in a study of cytomegalovirus exposure and HLA in healthy donors. Comment on this clone: Its antigen is not identified.

Profiling relied on immunoSEQ multiplex PCR, and the TCRdb table lists in-frame clones only, not all of them. The table has roughly 56,000 clones, 90% to 95% seen once. The CDR3 consists of 15 residues. Germline loops: CDR1 SGHTA, CDR2 FQGTGA. With 5 bases clipped from V and 6 bases from J, the junction kept 11 bases outside the gene matches. Findings and limits, study-wide: Associated with cytomegalovirus, according to the listing, were 164 TCR beta chains.

The chain employs TRBV7-3 and TRBJ2-7; 9 bases are a match to TRBD2. This clonotype was sampled from a woman in her 30s in good health and CMV-seronegative. The source material was PBMCs. For the CDR3, the DNA is TGTGCCAGCAGCCCCTCGGGCGGGAGGGCCTCCGAGCAGTACTTC. It specifies CASSPSGGRASEQYF.